This T cell receptor beta chain was captured by sequencing in a study of low-dose radiotherapy and immunotherapy resistance in tumors. Germline CDR1 reads DFQATT; CDR2 reads SNEGSKA (reference sequence). The CDR3 extends over 12 amino acids. Between the trimmed V and J ends, which lost 0 bases and 6 bases, there was a span of 7 bases. TRAV and TRBV primers primed cDNA for both TCRalpha and TCRbeta. A roughly 21-cycle PCR with a constant-region primer and V-primer adapter amplified TCRs. TCRdb analysed the reads with MiXCR anew, one entry per CDR3 protein. The sample includes approximately 15,000 distinct CDR3 sequences, 60% of them seen just once. This clonotype occurred a few times.

The receptor was derived from a human donor with advanced metastatic prostate, ovarian, gallbladder or colorectal cancer (not recorded which). This table probably holds off-target reads from a library built for another chain. The rearrangement links TRBV20-1 to TRBJ2-3; D uncertain. CDR3 DNA: TGCAGTGCTAGAGATGGGGTGGATACGCAGTATTTT. The encoded protein is CSARDGVDTQYF.